A single sample gave rise to the 13 T cell receptor beta chains below, sequenced in a study of blood T cell repertoires in COVID-19. Generated by immunoSEQ multiplex PCR, the TCRdb table keeps only in-frame clones and is missing some. The table shows tens of thousands of clones, with about 83% occurring only once. The sequenced sample consisted of peripheral blood. Receptors originate from a human donor in a cohort sampled during active COVID-19.

This chain uses TRBV19 with TRBJ2-2; 9 bases are shared with TRBD1. Germline V gene sequence: CDR1 LNHDA, CDR2 SQIVND (reference sequence). V lost 6 bases, J lost 6 bases, and 11 bases stayed unmatched. The CDR3 consists of 16 residues. The CDR3 bases are TGTGCCAGTAGCAAACCGGGACAGGGTGGCGCCGGGGAGCTGTTTTTT. This codes for CASSKPGQGGAGELFF.

The sample holds one count of this clone. The chain carries TRBV12-3 or TRBV12-4 and TRBJ2-5; D ambiguous. V was pared by 2 bases and J by 5 bases, with 9 bases between. The CDR3 totals 13 residues. The CDR3 loop reads CASSLNTRETQYF. The CDR3 nucleotides read TGTGCCAGCAGTTTAAACACACGCGAGACCCAGTACTTC.

The chain joins TRBV10-2 to TRBJ1-5; unclear D gene. The germline V and J ends were trimmed by 2 bases and 7 bases, with 12 bases remaining between them. Germline V gives CDR1 WSHSY, CDR2 SAAADI. The CDR3 sequence is 14 residues long. CDR3 sequence reads: CASSEGVFRQPQHF. As DNA, the CDR3 is TGCGCCAGCAGTGAGGGAGTTTTCCGGCAGCCCCAGCATTTT.

This clone was picked up one time. This sequence joins TRBV3-1 (or the pseudogene TRBV3-2) and TRBJ2-4; TRBD2 is a possible D gene (6 bases). CDR3 size: 19 residues. The V end was cut by 1 base, the J end by 5 bases, with 24 bases between. Germline V gene lookup returns CDR1 LGHDT and CDR2 YNNKEL (reference sequence). The CDR3 coding sequence is TGTGCCAGCAGCCAAGTAAGTCCCTCTTCTGGGGGGTCCGAAAACATTCAGTACTTC. This sequence encodes CASSQVSPSSGGSENIQYF.

This clone came up once. The rearrangement joins TRBV5-6 to TRBJ2-3; D gene uncertain. CDR1 is SGHDT, CDR2 YYEEEE, per germline. V was clipped by 2 bases and J by 4 bases, with 14 bases between them. The CDR3 sequence is 15 residues long. The CDR3: CASSFITEGPDTQYF. CDR3 nucleotide sequence: TGTGCCAGCAGCTTTATAACAGAAGGTCCAGATACGCAGTATTTT.

The chain has TRBV15 and TRBJ2-1, with D maybe TRBD2 (6 bases). Per germline, CDR1 LNHNV and CDR2 YYDKDF (reference sequence). The CDR3 is 18 residues long. Trimming pared 2 bases from V and 5 bases from J, leaving 22 bases between. DNA of the CDR3: TGTGCCACCAGCAGACAGGGACTGGGCCCCCTGATGGACAATGAGCAGTTCTTC. This encodes CATSRQGLGPLMDNEQFF.

The chain has TRBV5-1 and TRBJ2-7; TRBD1 matches 8 bases. The trim removed 1 base at V and 2 bases at J, leaving 5 bases unmatched. The CDR3 totals 15 residues. Germline loops: CDR1 SGHRS, CDR2 YFSETQ. Here the CDR3 reads CASSLRTGGTYEQYF. The DNA of the CDR3 is TGCGCCAGCAGCTTGAGAACAGGGGGAACCTACGAGCAGTACTTC.

V and J are TRBV7-2 and TRBJ1-1, with D possibly TRBD1 on 6 matching bases. The ends were cut back, 5 bases at V and 1 base at J, with 17 bases in the middle. CDR3 length: 16 residues. The V gene's germline CDR1 is SGHTA and CDR2 FQGNSA. DNA of the CDR3: TGTGCCAGCAGCGAGACAGGTTCCTTCCGGAACACTGAAGCTTTCTTT. This codes for CASSETGSFRNTEAFF.

J is TRBJ2-2 and V is TRBV6-6; 7 bases line up with TRBD1. The CDR3 has 14 residues. CDR1 MNHNY and CDR2 SVGAGI come from the germline V gene (reference sequence). V lost 6 bases and J lost 6; bases outside the gene matches: 7. The CDR3 protein is CASSLTGDAGELFF. In DNA form, the CDR3 reads TGTGCCAGCAGCCTAACAGGGGACGCCGGGGAGCTGTTTTTT.

DNA of the CDR3: TGTGCCAGCGCGAGCGACACCGGGGAGCTGTTTTTT. This encodes CASASDTGELFF. The gene calls are TRBV19 and TRBJ2-2; D is unclear. This CDR3 region has 12 residues. CDR1 LNHDA and CDR2 SQIVND come from the germline V gene (reference sequence). With 9 bases removed from V and 3 bases from J, the gap between germline ends came to 8 bases.

This clone has only a few counts. V usage is TRBV6-6 and J usage is TRBJ2-1, with D possibly matching TRBD1 (5 bases). The CDR3 loop spans 14 amino acids. Germline V gene sequence: CDR1 MNHNY, CDR2 SVGAGI (reference sequence). Deletions cut 7 bases from V and 3 bases from J, with 13 bases between. CDR3 DNA: TGTGCCAGCACCGACAGATTAAGCTACAATGAGCAGTTCTTC. The encoded protein is CASTDRLSYNEQFF.

V and J are TRBV5-1 and TRBJ2-1; D call uncertain. There are 14 residues in the CDR3. Germline CDR1 reads SGHRS; CDR2 reads YFSETQ. The germline V and J ends were trimmed by 0 bases and 8 bases, with 12 bases remaining between them. The DNA for the CDR3 is TGCGCCAGCAGCTTGGCTGGCGGATTTCATGAGCAGTTCTTC. Encoded protein: CASSLAGGFHEQFF.

This clone was counted once. The V and J genes are TRBV7-2 and TRBJ2-1, with TRBD2 matching over 13 bases. The CDR3 length is 15 residues. Per the germline V gene, CDR1 is SGHTA and CDR2 is FQGNSA. J gave up 12 bases and V 1 base, and 6 bases lay outside the gene matches. This CDR3 is CASSLGTSGGIGQFF. CDR3 nucleotide sequence: TGTGCCAGCAGCTTAGGGACTAGCGGGGGCATCGGGCAGTTCTTC.